Below are 27 T cell receptor beta chains sequenced from a single sample in a study of cytomegalovirus exposure and HLA in healthy donors. PCR involved 60 Vbeta and 13 Jbeta primers. Profiling relied on immunoSEQ multiplex PCR, and the TCRdb table lists in-frame clones only, not all of them. The repertoire holds around 120,000 clones, with about 83% as singletons. Sample: PBMCs. The receptors originated from a woman between 40 and 50 years old in good health and CMV-seropositive.

The rearrangement uses TRBV5-1 and TRBJ1-1; maybe TRBD1 (5 bases). The CDR3 spans 15 residues. V was clipped by 1 base and J by 1 base, with 11 bases between them. Germline V CDR1 and CDR2: SGHRS, YFSETQ. CDR3 protein: CASSLMDGANTEAFF. The CDR3 nucleotides read TGCGCCAGCAGCTTGATGGATGGGGCGAACACTGAAGCTTTCTTT.

This clone was observed a few times. The chain employs TRBV7-9 and TRBJ1-2; 10 nucleotides match TRBD1. Per germline, CDR1 SEHNR and CDR2 FQNEAQ (reference sequence). V lost 7 bases to trimming and J lost 4 bases; unmatched junction nucleotides: 6. The CDR3 has 14 amino acids. For the CDR3, the DNA is TGTGCCAGCACATGGACAGGGGGAGGCTATGGCTACACCTTC. As protein: CASTWTGGGYGYTF. The variable domain in full, completed from reference TRBV7-9 and TRBJ1-2, reads DTGVSQNPRHKITKRGQNVTFRCDPISEHNRLYWYRQTLGQGPEFLTYFQNEAQLEKSRLLSDRFSAERPKGSFSTLEIQRTEQGDSAMYLCASTWTGGGYGYTFGSGTRLTVV.

With regard to this clone: The identical CDR3 is also encoded by other nucleotide sequences in the sample. CDR3 in amino acids: CASSLGRVTDTQYF. The CDR3 DNA follows: TGCGCCAGCAGCTTGGGTCGGGTCACAGATACGCAGTATTTT. V is TRBV5-1 and J is TRBJ2-3; D not certain. The CDR3 sequence is 14 residues long. Between the trimmed V and J ends, which lost 0 bases and 2 bases, there was a span of 7 bases. Germline V gene lookup returns CDR1 SGHRS and CDR2 YFSETQ.

The V and J genes are TRBV7-9 and TRBJ1-2; 7 nucleotides align to TRBD1. The CDR3 length is 13 residues. After removal of 8 bases from V and 4 bases from J, the junction contained 7 bases not matched to a gene. Per germline, CDR1 SEHNR and CDR2 FQNEAQ (reference sequence). CDR3 sequence: CASQPGQLYGYTF. The CDR3, as DNA: TGTGCCAGCCAACCGGGACAGCTCTATGGCTACACCTTC.

The chain joins TRBV7-2 to TRBJ1-2; tentative D call: TRBD1 (5 bases). Germline CDR1 is SGHTA and CDR2 is FQGNSA. V gave up 3 bases and J gave up 2 bases, with 16 bases separating them. This CDR3 comprises 16 residues. For the CDR3, the DNA is TGTGCCAGCAGCTTGGGTGAGGTGGCAGGGAACTATGGCTACACCTTC. Protein: CASSLGEVAGNYGYTF.

The chain has TRBV6-1 and TRBJ1-2; TRBD1 aligns across 12 bases. The CDR3 consists of 17 residues. Germline loops: CDR1 MNHNS, CDR2 SASEGT. The ends lost 4 bases at V and 4 bases at J; junction bases unmatched: 10. The CDR3 nucleotides are TGTGCCAGCAGTGGTAGGGGACAGGGGGCGTCGGGCTATGGCTACACCTTC. It translates to CASSGRGQGASGYGYTF.

The J gene is TRBJ2-7, the V gene TRBV5-5; possible D gene TRBD2, 6 bases. Per the germline V gene, CDR1 is SGHKS and CDR2 is YYEKEE (reference sequence). The CDR3 is made up of 13 amino acids. With 5 bases removed from V and 1 base from J, the gap between germline ends came to 10 bases. The chain's CDR3 is CASSGDWSYEQYF. Here the CDR3 DNA reads TGTGCCAGCAGTGGGGACTGGTCCTACGAGCAGTACTTC.

The CDR3 loop reads CASSPGHNQPQHF. The CDR3 DNA reads TGTGCCAGCAGCCCAGGTCACAATCAGCCCCAGCATTTT. The chain carries TRBV11-2 and TRBJ1-5; D remains unclear. The CDR3 is 13 residues long. V lost 5 bases and J 3 bases, leaving 8 bases between the germline ends. Germline V gene data show CDR1 as SGHAT and CDR2 as FQNNGV.

The V call is TRBV4-2, the J call TRBJ2-1; 9 bases line up with TRBD2. The germline gives CDR1 LGHNA, CDR2 YNFKEQ. The CDR3 has 16 amino acids. With 1 base clipped from V and 6 bases from J, the junction kept 7 bases outside the gene matches. CDR3 in DNA: TGTGCCAGCAGCCAAGGGGGCGGGGGGGCCTTCAATGAGCAGTTCTTC. Translation gives CASSQGGGGAFNEQFF.

This chain links TRBV2 with TRBJ2-5; D not certain. The V and J ends lost 4 bases and 0 bases respectively, with 9 bases between them. Germline CDR1 SNHLY, CDR2 FYNNEI. The CDR3 loop spans 14 amino acids. CDR3 loop: CASSGLRHQETQYF. CDR3 sequence (DNA): TGTGCCAGCAGTGGTCTGCGTCACCAAGAGACCCAGTACTTC.

The J gene is TRBJ2-3, the V gene TRBV4-3, with 8 bases that match TRBD2. The CDR3 loop spans 16 amino acids. Germline-derived CDR1 and CDR2 are LGHNA and YSLEER. Trimming at V came to 0 bases and at J to 4 bases, leaving 6 bases not matched to a gene. The chain's CDR3 is CASSQDWAGGSDTQYF. The CDR3, as DNA: TGCGCCAGCAGCCAAGATTGGGCGGGAGGCTCAGATACGCAGTATTTT.

This clone appeared a single time. The V gene is TRBV9, the J gene TRBJ1-1; D not resolved. Germline loops: CDR1 SGDLS, CDR2 YYNGEE. The CDR3 has 16 amino acids. Between the trimmed V and J ends, which lost 4 bases and 0 bases, there was a span of 16 bases. The CDR3 reads CASSPSGGGMNTEAFF. CDR3 nucleotide sequence: TGTGCCAGCAGCCCCTCAGGAGGAGGGATGAACACTGAAGCTTTCTTT.

V usage is TRBV9 and J usage is TRBJ2-1, with 9 positions matching TRBD2. This CDR3 has 15 amino acids. After removal of 0 bases from V and 9 bases from J, the junction contained 7 bases not matched to a gene. From germline, CDR1 is SGDLS and CDR2 YYNGEE. The CDR3 here is CASSVVGSGSREQFF. The CDR3 region has the DNA TGTGCCAGCAGCGTAGTAGGTAGCGGGAGTCGTGAGCAGTTCTTC.

The V gene is TRBV4-1, the J gene TRBJ2-7, with TRBD1 matching over 10 bases. Losses at the gene ends were 1 base for V and 1 base for J; bases not matched to a gene: 1. Germline V gene lookup returns CDR1 MGHRA and CDR2 YSYEKL. This CDR3 spans 15 amino acids. This chain's CDR3 is CASSQGDRGSYEQYF. The CDR3 DNA follows: TGCGCCAGCAGCCAAGGGGACAGGGGATCCTACGAGCAGTACTTC.

V gene TRBV5-1 combines with J gene TRBJ2-1; TRBD2 matches 8 bases. CDR1 and CDR2 (germline): SGHRS, YFSETQ. The CDR3 extends over 14 amino acids. Trimming removed 0 bases from V and 6 bases from J; junction bases left unmatched: 2. The CDR3 DNA reads TGCGCCAGCAGCTTGGTACGGGGGGGCAATGAGCAGTTCTTC. This codes for CASSLVRGGNEQFF.

Points on this clone: This same CDR3 is encoded by further DNA sequences in the sample. V usage is TRBV4-3 and J usage is TRBJ2-6; 12 bases fit TRBD2. The CDR3 extends over 18 amino acids. Germline V gene sequence: CDR1 LGHNA, CDR2 YSLEER. Trimming cost V 1 base and J 0 bases; bases outside gene matches: 1. In nucleotides, the CDR3 is TGCGCCAGCAGCCAAGCGGGACTAGCGGGCTCTGGGGCCAACGTCCTGACTTTC. The encoded protein is CASSQAGLAGSGANVLTF.

The chain recombines TRBV2 with TRBJ2-3; D might be TRBD1 (5 bases). Germline V gene data show CDR1 as SNHLY and CDR2 as FYNNEI. V lost 6 bases and J 0 bases, leaving 10 bases between the germline ends. The CDR3 has 14 amino acids. The CDR3 sequence is CASRLAGSTDTQYF. CDR3 in DNA: TGTGCCAGCAGGTTGGCAGGGAGCACAGATACGCAGTATTTT.

This clone was observed a few times. The chain recombines TRBV5-6 with TRBJ2-5; 11 bases agree with TRBD2. With V trimmed by 7 bases and J by 0 bases, 14 bases remained unmatched. The germline CDR1 and CDR2 sequences are SGHDT and YYEEEE. This CDR3 has 18 amino acids. The CDR3 region is CASGDTGTSGPYQETQYF. In DNA, the CDR3 is TGTGCCAGCGGGGACACCGGGACTAGCGGACCGTACCAAGAGACCCAGTACTTC.

This chain joins TRBV7-3 and TRBJ2-7; D ambiguous. The CDR3 length is 11 residues. Trimming pared 3 bases from V and 4 bases from J, leaving 4 bases between. Germline values: CDR1 SGHTA, CDR2 FQGTGA. CDR3 protein: CASSFVYEQYF. Written as DNA, the CDR3 is TGTGCCAGCAGCTTCGTGTACGAGCAGTACTTC.

The rearrangement joins TRBV4-3 to TRBJ2-5; perhaps TRBD2 as D (6 bases). There are 15 residues in the CDR3. V lost 1 base and J 3 bases, leaving 12 bases between the germline ends. The V gene's germline CDR1 is LGHNA and CDR2 YSLEER. The chain's CDR3 is CASSQGGTSKETQYF. DNA of the CDR3: TGCGCCAGCAGCCAAGGCGGGACTTCTAAAGAGACCCAGTACTTC.

This clone was observed a handful of times. The chain uses TRBV30 and TRBJ2-3; the match to TRBD1 covers 10 bases. The CDR3 is 15 amino acids. V was pared by 8 bases and J by 1 base, with 9 bases of the junction left unmatched. Germline loops: CDR1 GTSNPN, CDR2 SVGIG (reference sequence). As DNA, the CDR3 is TGTGCCGGGTCATTGGGGACAGGGGGCACAGATACGCAGTATTTT. Translating it yields CAGSLGTGGTDTQYF. The variable domain in full, completed from reference TRBV30 and TRBJ2-3, reads SQTIHQWPATLVQPVGSPLSLECTVEGTSNPNLYWYRQAAGRGLQLLFYSVGIGQISSEVPQNLSASRPQDRQFILSSKKLLLSDSGFYLCAGSLGTGGTDTQYFGPGTRLTVL.

This chain links TRBV19 with TRBJ1-1; 7 positions match TRBD1. V was clipped by 4 bases and J by 5 bases; unmatched bases: 13. The germline V gene encodes CDR1 LNHDA and CDR2 SQIVND (reference sequence). This CDR3 comprises 16 residues. CDR3 amino acids: CASSTPSGPGGTEAFF. In DNA, the CDR3 is TGTGCCAGTAGTACCCCCTCAGGACCAGGGGGGACTGAAGCTTTCTTT.

This chain links TRBV2 with TRBJ2-1; D might be TRBD1 (6 bases). Germline loops: CDR1 SNHLY, CDR2 FYNNEI. Trimming shortened V by 5 bases and J by 4 bases, and 18 bases separated the two germline ends. This CDR3 spans 16 amino acids. The CDR3: CASSPGRGGRYNEQFF. The CDR3, as DNA: TGTGCCAGCAGTCCTGGGCGAGGGGGTCGTTACAATGAGCAGTTCTTC.

The chain combines TRBV7-3 with TRBJ1-1, with 8 nucleotides matching TRBD1. J lost 6 bases, V lost 5 bases, and 2 bases had no gene match. This CDR3 has 12 amino acids. Per the germline V gene, CDR1 is SGHTA and CDR2 is FQGTGA. CDR3 in DNA: TGTGCCAGCAGCCCAGGGGGCTCTGAAGCTTTCTTT. This translates into CASSPGGSEAFF.

Written as DNA, the CDR3 is TGTGCCAGCAGGTCTAGCGGGAGTAACGAGCAGTACTTC. Translation: CASRSSGSNEQYF. The V call is TRBV6-5, the J call TRBJ2-5; 10 bases fit TRBD2. The DNA end is a closer match to TRBJ2-7, so the J assignment may be wrong. This CDR3 comprises 13 residues. Looked up from germline, CDR1 is MNHEY and CDR2 is SVGAGI.

Details on this clone: At the DNA level, this CDR3 is encoded by other sequences in the same sample as well. J is TRBJ1-6 and V is TRBV30, with 9 bases lining up with TRBD1. V was clipped by 3 bases and J by 7 bases; unmatched bases: 4. The CDR3 totals 14 residues. The germline V gene has CDR1 GTSNPN and CDR2 SVGIG (reference sequence). CDR3 residues: CAWRRGTGNSPLHF. For the CDR3, the DNA is TGTGCCTGGAGGCGCGGGACAGGGAATTCACCCCTCCACTTT.

This rearrangement joins TRBV7-3 to TRBJ2-1; 9 bases agree with TRBD1. This CDR3 has 15 amino acids. Germline assignment: CDR1 SGHTA and CDR2 FQGTGA. After removal of 5 bases from V and 1 base from J, the junction contained 3 bases not matched to a gene. In nucleotides, the CDR3 is TGTGCCAGCAGCATGGACAGGGGTTCCTACAATGAGCAGTTCTTC. Protein: CASSMDRGSYNEQFF.